The clone carrying this T cell receptor beta chain has a count of ten or more. What it binds is not known. This specimen belongs to a study of T cells in Graves' hyperthyroidism and ophthalmopathy. Study-level information: Peripheral blood was collected at initial diagnosis, before any treatment.

RNA transcripts were the template for amplifying TCR beta CDR3 regions. RT-PCR in the first round (using the HTBI primer set) targeted the TCR CDR3. Each CDR3 protein is one row after TCRdb ran MiXCR on the multiplex PCR reads. The table includes 490,000 or so distinct CDR3 sequences, 20% detected once. Per germline, CDR1 MDHEN and CDR2 SYDVKM. This CDR3 is 14 amino acids long. V dropped 7 bases and J dropped 1 base, with 14 bases sitting between them. Study-wide results and caveats: The model identified upcoming ophthalmopathy a median around 7.1 months ahead of onset.

The material sequenced was blood. The sequence was obtained from a middle-aged man with Graves' ophthalmopathy. The chain recombines TRBV28 with TRBJ2-7; TRBD1 might be the D (6 bases). The CDR3 DNA is TGTGCCAGCATTTCAGAGGGGACATCCTACGAGCAGTACTTC. It yields the protein CASISEGTSYEQYF. The variable domain in full, completed from reference TRBV28 and TRBJ2-7, reads DVKVTQSSRYLVKRTGEKVFLECVQDMDHENMFWYRQDPGLGLRLIYFSYDVKMKEKGDIPEGYSVSREKKERFSLILESASTNQTSMYLCASISEGTSYEQYFGPGTRLTVT.